This TCR beta chain was captured by sequencing in a study of shared T cell receptors in the human thymus. TCRdb keeps only in-frame clones here, not all; method: immunoSEQ multiplex PCR. This table holds roughly 560,000 clones, around 82% found once. These same records also appear under a second study, on human thymus T cells. As reported in that work: Obtained as resections during corrective heart surgery, the thymus tissue was then studied. Related work showed strongly overlapping thymic repertoires across unrelated individuals.

The sequence derives from a boy younger than two with a congenital heart defect. Sequencing was performed on thymocytes.

The DNA of the CDR3 is TGCGCCAGCAGTGAGGGACAGGGTTCCTACGAGCAGTACTTC. Encoded protein: CASSEGQGSYEQYF. The V gene is TRBV10-1, the J gene TRBJ2-7, with 8 bases fitting TRBD1. V gave up 2 bases and J gave up 1 base; unmatched junction bases: 1. The germline V gene has CDR1 WNHNN and CDR2 SYGVQD (reference sequence). The CDR3 is made up of 14 amino acids.